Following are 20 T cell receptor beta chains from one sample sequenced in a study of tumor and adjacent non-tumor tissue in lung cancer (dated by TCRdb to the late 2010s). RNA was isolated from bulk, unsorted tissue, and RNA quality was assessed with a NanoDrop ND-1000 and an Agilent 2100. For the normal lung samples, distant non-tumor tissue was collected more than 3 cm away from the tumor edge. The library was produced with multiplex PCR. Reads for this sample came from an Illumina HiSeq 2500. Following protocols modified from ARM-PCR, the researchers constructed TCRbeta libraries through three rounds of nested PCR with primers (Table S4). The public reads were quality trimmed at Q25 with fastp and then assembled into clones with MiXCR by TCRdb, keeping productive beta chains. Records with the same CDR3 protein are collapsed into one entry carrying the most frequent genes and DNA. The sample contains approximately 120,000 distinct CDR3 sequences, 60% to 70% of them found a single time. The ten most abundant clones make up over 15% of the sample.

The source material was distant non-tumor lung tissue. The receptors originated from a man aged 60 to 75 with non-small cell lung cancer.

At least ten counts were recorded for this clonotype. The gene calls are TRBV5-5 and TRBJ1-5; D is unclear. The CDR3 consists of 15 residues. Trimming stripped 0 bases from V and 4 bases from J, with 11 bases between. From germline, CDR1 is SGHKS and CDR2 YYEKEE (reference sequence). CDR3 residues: CASSLDRSVNQPQHF. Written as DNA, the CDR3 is TGTGCCAGCAGCTTGGATCGGTCCGTAAATCAGCCCCAGCATTTT.

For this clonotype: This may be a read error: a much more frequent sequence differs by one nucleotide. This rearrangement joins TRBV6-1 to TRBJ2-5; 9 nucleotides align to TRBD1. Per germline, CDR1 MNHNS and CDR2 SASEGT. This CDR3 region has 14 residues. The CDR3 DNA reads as TGTGCCAGCATTGAATATGGACAGGGGGAGACCCAGTACTTC. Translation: CASIEYGQGETQYF.

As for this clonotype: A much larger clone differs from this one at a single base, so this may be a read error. The CDR3 reads CASSQTGYQDTQYF. Here the CDR3 DNA reads TGTGCCAGCAGTCAGACAGGGTATCAGGATACGCAGTATTTT. The rearrangement uses TRBV6-1 and TRBJ2-3, with 7 bases aligning to TRBD1. The germline CDR1 and CDR2 sequences are MNHNS and SASEGT. The CDR3 is made up of 14 amino acids. V shed 5 bases and J 6 bases; nucleotides not matched to a gene: 8.

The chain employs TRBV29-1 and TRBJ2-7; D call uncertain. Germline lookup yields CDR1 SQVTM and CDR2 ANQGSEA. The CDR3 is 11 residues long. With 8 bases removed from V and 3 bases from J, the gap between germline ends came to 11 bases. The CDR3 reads CSWRKGYEQYF. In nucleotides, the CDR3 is TGCAGCTGGAGAAAGGGCTACGAGCAGTACTTC.

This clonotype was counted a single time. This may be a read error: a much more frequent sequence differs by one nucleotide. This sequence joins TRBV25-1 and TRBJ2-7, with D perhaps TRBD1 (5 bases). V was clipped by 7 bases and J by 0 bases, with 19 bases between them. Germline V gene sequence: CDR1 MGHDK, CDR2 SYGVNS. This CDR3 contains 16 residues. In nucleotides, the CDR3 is TGTGCCAGCATTGGGGCGACAGAAAGATTCTCCTACGAGCAGTACTTC. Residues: CASIGATERFSYEQYF.

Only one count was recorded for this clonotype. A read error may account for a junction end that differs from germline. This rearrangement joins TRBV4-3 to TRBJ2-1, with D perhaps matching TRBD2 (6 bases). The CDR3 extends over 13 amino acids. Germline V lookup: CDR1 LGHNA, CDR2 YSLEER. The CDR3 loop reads CTSSQALTSEQFF. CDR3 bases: TGCACCAGCAGCCAAGCGCTAACTAGCGAGCAGTTCTTC.

CDR3 nucleotides: TGTGCTAACAGTTTTTATAGGAACCAGCCCCAGCATTTT. Its translation is CANSFYRNQPQHF. J is TRBJ1-5 and V is TRBV12-3 or TRBV12-4; D is unclear. This CDR3 comprises 13 residues.

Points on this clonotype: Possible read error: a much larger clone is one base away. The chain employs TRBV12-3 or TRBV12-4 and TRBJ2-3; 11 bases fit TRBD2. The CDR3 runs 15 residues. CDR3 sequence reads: CVSSVAGGSTDTQYF. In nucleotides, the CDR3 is TGTGTCAGCAGCGTAGCGGGAGGGAGCACAGATACGCAGTATTTT.

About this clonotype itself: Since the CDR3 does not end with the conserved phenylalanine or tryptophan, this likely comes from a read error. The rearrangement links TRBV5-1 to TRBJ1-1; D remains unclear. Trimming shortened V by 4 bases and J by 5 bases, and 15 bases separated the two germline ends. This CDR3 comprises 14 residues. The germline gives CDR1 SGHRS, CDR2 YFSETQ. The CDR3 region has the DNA TGCGCCAGCAGCCGTCGTGAGGGCAGGACTGAAGCTTTCCTT. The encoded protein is CASSRREGRTEAFL.

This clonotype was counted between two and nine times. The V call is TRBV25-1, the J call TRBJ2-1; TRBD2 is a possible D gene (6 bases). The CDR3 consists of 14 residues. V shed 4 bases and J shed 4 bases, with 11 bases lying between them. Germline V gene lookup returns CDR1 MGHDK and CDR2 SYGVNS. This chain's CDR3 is CASSVPGEYNEQFF. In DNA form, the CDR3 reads TGTGCCAGCAGTGTGCCGGGAGAATACAATGAGCAGTTCTTC.

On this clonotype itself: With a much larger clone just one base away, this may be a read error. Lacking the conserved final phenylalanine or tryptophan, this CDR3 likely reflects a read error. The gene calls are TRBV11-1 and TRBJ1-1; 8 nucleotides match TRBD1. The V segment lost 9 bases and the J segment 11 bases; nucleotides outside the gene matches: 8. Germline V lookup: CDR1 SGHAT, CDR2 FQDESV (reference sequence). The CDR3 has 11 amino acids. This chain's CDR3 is CARSTRGLAFL. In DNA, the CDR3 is TGTGCCAGGAGCACCAGGGGGCTTGCTTTCCTT.

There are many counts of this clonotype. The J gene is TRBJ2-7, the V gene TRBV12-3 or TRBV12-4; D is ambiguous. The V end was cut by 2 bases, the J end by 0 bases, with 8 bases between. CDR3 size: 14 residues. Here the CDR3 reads CASSLFTISYEQYF. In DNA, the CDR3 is TGTGCCAGCAGTTTATTCACGATCTCCTACGAGCAGTACTTC.

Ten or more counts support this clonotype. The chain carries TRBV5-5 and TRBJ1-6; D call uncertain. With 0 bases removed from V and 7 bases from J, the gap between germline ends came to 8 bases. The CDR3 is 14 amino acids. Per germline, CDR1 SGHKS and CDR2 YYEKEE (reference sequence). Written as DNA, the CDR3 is TGTGCCAGCAGCTTGGGACCAAACAATTCACCCCTCCACTTT. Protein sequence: CASSLGPNNSPLHF.

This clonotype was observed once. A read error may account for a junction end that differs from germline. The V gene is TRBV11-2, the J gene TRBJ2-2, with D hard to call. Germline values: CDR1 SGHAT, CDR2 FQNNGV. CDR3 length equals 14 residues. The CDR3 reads CAGSLGRFPWELFF. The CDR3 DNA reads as TGTGCCGGCAGCTTAGGCCGCTTTCCCTGGGAGCTGTTTTTT.

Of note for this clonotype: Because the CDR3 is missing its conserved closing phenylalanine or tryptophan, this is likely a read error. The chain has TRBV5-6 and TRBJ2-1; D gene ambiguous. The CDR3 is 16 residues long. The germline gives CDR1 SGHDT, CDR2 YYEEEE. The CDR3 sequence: CGSRLHPLSSYNEQFI. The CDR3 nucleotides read TGTGGCAGCAGGTTGCATCCTTTAAGCTCCTACAATGAGCAGTTCATC.

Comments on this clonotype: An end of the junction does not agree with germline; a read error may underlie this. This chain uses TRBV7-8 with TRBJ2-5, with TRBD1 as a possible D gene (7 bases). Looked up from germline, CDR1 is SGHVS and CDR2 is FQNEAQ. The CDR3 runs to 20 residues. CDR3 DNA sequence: TGTGTCAGCAGCTTAGCTAGTTTGAGACAGGGAGGTTTAGACCAAGAGACCCAGTACTTC. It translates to CVSSLASLRQGGLDQETQYF.

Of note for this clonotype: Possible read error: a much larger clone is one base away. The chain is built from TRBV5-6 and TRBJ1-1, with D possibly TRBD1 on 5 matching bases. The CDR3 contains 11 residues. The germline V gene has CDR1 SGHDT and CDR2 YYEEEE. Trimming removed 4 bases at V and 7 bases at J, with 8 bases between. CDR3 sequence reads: CASSRQCEAFF. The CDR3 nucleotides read TGTGCCAGCAGCCGACAGTGTGAAGCTTTCTTT. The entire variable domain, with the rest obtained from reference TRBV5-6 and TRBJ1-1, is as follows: DAGVTQSPTHLIKTRGQQVTLRCSPKSGHDTVSWYQQALGQGPQFIFQYYEEEERQRGNFPDRFSGHQFPNYSSELNVNALLLGDSALYLCASSRQCEAFFGQGTRLTVV.

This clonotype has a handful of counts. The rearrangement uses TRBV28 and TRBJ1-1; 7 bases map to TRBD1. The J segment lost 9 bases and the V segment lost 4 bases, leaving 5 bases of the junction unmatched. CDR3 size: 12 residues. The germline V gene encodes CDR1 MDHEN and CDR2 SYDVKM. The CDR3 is CASSSGQTKAFF. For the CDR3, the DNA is TGTGCCAGCAGTTCGGGACAGACAAAAGCTTTCTTT.

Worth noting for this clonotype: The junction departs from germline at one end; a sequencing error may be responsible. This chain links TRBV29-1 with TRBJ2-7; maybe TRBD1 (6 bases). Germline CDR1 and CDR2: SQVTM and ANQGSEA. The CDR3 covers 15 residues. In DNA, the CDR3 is TGCAACGTTGCCGGTGGTCAGGGGCTGAGCTACGAGCACTACTTC. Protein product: CNVAGGQGLSYEHYF.

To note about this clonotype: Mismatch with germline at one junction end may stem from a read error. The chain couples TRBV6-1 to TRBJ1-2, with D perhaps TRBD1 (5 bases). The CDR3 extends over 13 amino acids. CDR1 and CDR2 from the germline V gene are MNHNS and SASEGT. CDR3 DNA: TGTGCCAGCAGAGAGCGACAGCGCTATGGCTACGCCTTC. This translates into CASRERQRYGYAF.